The 18 T cell receptor beta chains reported below all come from one sample, sequenced in a study of graft-versus-host responses after intestinal transplantation. Profiled with immunoSEQ multiplex PCR; TCRdb holds only in-frame clones, not every one. The table has 15,000 or so clones, around nine tenths seen once. The specimen was PBMCs, collected approximately 110 days after intestinal transplant. These TCRs come from a human patient who received an intestinal transplant, so some T cells may come from the graft donor.

The V gene is TRBV28, the J gene TRBJ1-1; 8 bases are a match to TRBD1. Germline-derived CDR1 and CDR2 are MDHEN and SYDVKM. V lost 5 bases, J lost 3 bases, and 8 bases stayed unmatched. This CDR3 contains 15 residues. The CDR3 DNA reads TGTGCCAGCAGTCTACGGACAGGGTGGGACACTGAAGCTTTCTTT. Residues: CASSLRTGWDTEAFF.

This rearrangement joins TRBV27 to TRBJ2-5; D tentatively reads TRBD1 or TRBD2 (5 bases each). Trimming took 4 bases from V and 4 from J, leaving 19 bases between them. The germline gives CDR1 MNHEY, CDR2 SMNVEV (reference sequence). CDR3 length: 16 residues. The DNA of the CDR3 is TGTGCCAGCAGTTCCATCGCGACCGGGGCCATAGAGACCCAGTACTTC. Amino acids: CASSSIATGAIETQYF.

This chain uses TRBV9 with TRBJ2-7, with a weak D call TRBD1 (5 bases). CDR1 SGDLS and CDR2 YYNGEE come from the germline V gene. This CDR3 is 13 amino acids long. V shed 0 bases and J shed 7 bases, with 11 bases lying between them. The CDR3 spells CASSVGGSREQYF. CDR3 sequence (DNA): TGTGCCAGCAGCGTAGGGGGCTCACGGGAGCAGTACTTC. The entire variable domain, with the rest obtained from reference TRBV9 and TRBJ2-7, is as follows: DSGVTQTPKHLITATGQRVTLRCSPRSGDLSVYWYQQSLDQGLQFLIQYYNGEERAKGNILERFSAQQFPDLHSELNLSSLELGDSALYFCASSVGGSREQYFGPGTRLTVT.

The genes are TRBV4-3 and TRBJ2-5; weak D call: TRBD1 (5 bases). The CDR3 runs 14 residues. The germline V gene encodes CDR1 LGHNA and CDR2 YSLEER. V gave up 2 bases and J gave up 5 bases, with 12 bases separating them. As DNA, the CDR3 is TGCGCCAGCAGCCAACGACAGCTTGGGGAGACCCAGTACTTC. Its protein product is CASSQRQLGETQYF.

V is TRBV9 and J is TRBJ2-5; 7 nucleotides align to TRBD1. Trimming took 0 bases from V and 2 from J; bases not matched to a gene: 4. The V gene's germline CDR1 is SGDLS and CDR2 YYNGEE. This CDR3 spans 15 amino acids. The CDR3 DNA sequence: TGTGCCAGCAGCGTAGAAGGGGGCGGACAAGAGACCCAGTACTTC. Protein: CASSVEGGGQETQYF.

V gene TRBV10-3 combines with J gene TRBJ1-4, with 7 bases fitting TRBD1. The J segment lost 4 bases and the V segment lost 5 bases, leaving 7 bases of the junction unmatched. Per the germline V gene, CDR1 is ENHRY and CDR2 is SYGVKD. The CDR3 runs 15 residues. This CDR3 is CAISNLGTVNEKLFF. CDR3 in DNA: TGTGCCATCAGTAACCTCGGGACAGTTAATGAAAAACTGTTTTTT.

This chain joins TRBV7-9 and TRBJ1-1; no reliable D call. Germline V gene sequence: CDR1 SEHNR, CDR2 FQNEAQ (reference sequence). The CDR3 is 16 amino acids. Trimming removed 3 bases at V and 5 bases at J, with 19 bases between. CDR3 coding DNA: TGTGCCAGCAGCTTTAGAAAAATTGGACCGATTACTGAAGCTTTCTTT. Translated, it gives CASSFRKIGPITEAFF.

The chain combines TRBV18 with TRBJ2-3; D gene unclear. The CDR3 spans 14 residues. From germline, CDR1 is KGHSH and CDR2 LQKENI. V was shortened by 8 bases and J by 0 bases, with 12 bases between the two germline ends. The CDR3, as DNA: TGTGCCAGCCGTGGTCCTGTTAGCACAGATACGCAGTATTTT. Translated: CASRGPVSTDTQYF.

This clone is large by share. The chain recombines TRBV7-4 with TRBJ1-1; D gene unclear. Per the germline V gene, CDR1 is SGHVT and CDR2 is SQSDAQ. The V end lost 10 bases, the J end lost 3 bases, and 6 bases lay between the germline ends. The CDR3 is 10 residues long. CDR3 sequence reads: CATGDTEAFF. The CDR3 DNA is TGTGCCACAGGAGACACTGAAGCTTTCTTT.

The gene calls are TRBV28 and TRBJ2-1, with 7 bases lining up with TRBD2. V dropped 10 bases and J dropped 8; count of bases not matched to a gene: 11. Germline-derived CDR1 and CDR2 are MDHEN and SYDVKM. The CDR3 contains 13 residues. The CDR3 region is CAIGPREYDEQFF. As DNA, the CDR3 is TGTGCCATTGGTCCGCGGGAGTACGATGAGCAGTTCTTC.

The genes are TRBV27 and TRBJ2-6; a possible D gene is TRBD2 (7 bases). V dropped 6 bases and J dropped 2 bases, with 14 bases sitting between them. The CDR3 has 16 residues. The germline gives CDR1 MNHEY, CDR2 SMNVEV (reference sequence). The CDR3, as DNA: TGTGCCAGCAGCGAACAGGGAGGGACTGGGGCCAACGTCCTGACTTTC. Its translation: CASSEQGGTGANVLTF.

The chain joins TRBV4-2 to TRBJ2-1; D is unclear. Trimming took 2 bases from V and 8 from J, leaving 19 bases between them. The CDR3 has 16 amino acids. Germline values: CDR1 LGHNA, CDR2 YNFKEQ. The CDR3 sequence: CASSQIMAVRDDEQFF. CDR3 nucleotide sequence: TGTGCCAGCAGCCAAATAATGGCGGTGAGAGATGATGAGCAGTTCTTC.

The chain is built from TRBV28 and TRBJ2-6; weak D call: TRBD1 (7 bases). The CDR3 has 20 residues. V lost 5 bases to trimming and J lost 1 base, with 24 bases between them. The germline CDR1 and CDR2 sequences are MDHEN and SYDVKM. Here the CDR3 reads CASSQPTGRTGESGANVLTF. The CDR3 DNA is TGTGCCAGCAGTCAACCGACAGGGCGAACGGGAGAATCTGGGGCCAACGTCCTGACTTTC. Full variable domain (remainder filled in from reference TRBV28 and TRBJ2-6): DVKVTQSSRYLVKRTGEKVFLECVQDMDHENMFWYRQDPGLGLRLIYFSYDVKMKEKGDIPEGYSVSREKKERFSLILESASTNQTSMYLCASSQPTGRTGESGANVLTFGAGSRLTVL.

The chain employs TRBV6-7 and TRBJ2-7; 12 nucleotides line up with TRBD2. TRBV6-7 is an open reading frame, and its role is uncertain. The CDR3 consists of 19 residues. V shed 4 bases and J 5 bases; nucleotides not matched to a gene: 18. CDR3 amino acids: CASSFRLAGVTEGDDEQYF. The CDR3 nucleotides are TGTGCCAGCAGTTTCCGACTAGCGGGAGTTACCGAAGGGGACGACGAGCAGTACTTC.

The chain couples TRBV25-1 to TRBJ2-1; D gene uncertain. From germline, CDR1 is MGHDK and CDR2 SYGVNS. The CDR3 has 14 residues. V gave up 6 bases and J gave up 6 bases, with 15 bases separating them. CDR3 loop: CASSLKISINEQFF. CDR3 DNA: TGTGCCAGCAGCCTAAAAATAAGCATCAATGAGCAGTTCTTC.

The V call is TRBV28, the J call TRBJ1-1, with a possible D match to TRBD1 (6 bases). Trimming took off 2 bases at V and 2 bases at J, with 12 bases between the two ends. The germline CDR1 and CDR2 sequences are MDHEN and SYDVKM. The CDR3 is 15 amino acids. The CDR3 nucleotides are TGTGCCAGCAGTTTACCGGGGGCACTTAACACTGAAGCTTTCTTT. It yields the protein CASSLPGALNTEAFF.

The chain joins TRBV27 to TRBJ2-1, with TRBD1 matching over 9 bases. This CDR3 has 16 amino acids. Per germline, CDR1 MNHEY and CDR2 SMNVEV (reference sequence). V lost 5 bases and J lost 4; bases outside the gene matches: 9. The CDR3 spells CASSRRQGGSYNEQFF. In DNA, the CDR3 is TGTGCCAGCAGTCGCCGACAGGGGGGATCATACAATGAGCAGTTCTTC.

CDR3 amino acids: CASSEAAGATDTQYF. CDR3 coding DNA: TGTGCCAGCAGTGAGGCAGCGGGAGCCACAGATACGCAGTATTTT. The chain uses TRBV6-4 and TRBJ2-3; 8 bases map to TRBD2. V shed 3 bases and J 2 bases; nucleotides not matched to a gene: 4. The CDR3 sequence is 15 residues long. Germline loops: CDR1 MRHNA, CDR2 SNTAGT.